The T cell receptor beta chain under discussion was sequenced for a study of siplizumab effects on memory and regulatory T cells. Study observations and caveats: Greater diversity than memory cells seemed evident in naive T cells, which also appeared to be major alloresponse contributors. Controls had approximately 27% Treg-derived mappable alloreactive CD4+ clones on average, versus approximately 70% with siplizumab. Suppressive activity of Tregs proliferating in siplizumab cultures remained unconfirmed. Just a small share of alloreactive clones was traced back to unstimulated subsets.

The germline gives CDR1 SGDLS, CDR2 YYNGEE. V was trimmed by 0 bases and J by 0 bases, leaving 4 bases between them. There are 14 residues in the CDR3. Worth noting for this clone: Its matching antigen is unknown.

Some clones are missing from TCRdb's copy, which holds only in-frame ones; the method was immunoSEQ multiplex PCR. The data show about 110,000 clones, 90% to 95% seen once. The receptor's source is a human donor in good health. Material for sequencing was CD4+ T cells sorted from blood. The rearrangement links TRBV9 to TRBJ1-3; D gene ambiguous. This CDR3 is CASSVVGSGNTIYF. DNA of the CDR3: TGTGCCAGCAGCGTAGTCGGCTCTGGAAACACCATATATTTT.